These 25 T cell receptor beta chains were sequenced from one sample in a study of cytomegalovirus exposure and HLA in healthy donors. PCR was performed using 60 Vbeta and 13 Jbeta primers. TCRdb keeps only in-frame clones here, not all; method: immunoSEQ multiplex PCR. This table has roughly 120,000 clones, approximately 82% appearing once. Material for sequencing was PBMCs. The receptors originated from a man aged 25-45 years in good health and CMV-seropositive.

The V call is TRBV10-3, the J call TRBJ2-3; 8 nucleotides match TRBD2. The CDR3 covers 19 residues. Trimming cost V 0 bases and J 3 bases; bases outside gene matches: 14. Germline values: CDR1 ENHRY, CDR2 SYGVKD. CDR3 sequence (DNA): TGTGCCATCAGTGAGTCCCGGGGAGGTAGCGGGATCGAAACAGATACGCAGTATTTT. Translation gives CAISESRGGSGIETDTQYF.

The V call is TRBV7-4, the J call TRBJ1-2, with D perhaps matching TRBD1 (6 bases). V lost 4 bases to trimming and J lost 4 bases, with 25 bases between them. Germline CDR1 and CDR2: SGHVT and SQSDAQ. The CDR3 runs 18 residues. The CDR3 DNA follows: TGTGCCAGCAGCTCCTACCGGGACACCGGCACTTCTGCCTATGGCTACACCTTC. Translation: CASSSYRDTGTSAYGYTF. Based on the CDR3 plus reference TRBV7-4 and TRBJ1-2, the full variable domain is GAGVSQSPRYKVAKRGRDVALRCDSISGHVTLYWYRQTLGQGSEVLTYSQSDAQRDKSGRPSGRFSAERPERSVSTLKIQRTEQGDSAVYLCASSSYRDTGTSAYGYTFGSGTRLTVV.

The rearrangement uses TRBV7-9 and TRBJ2-7; possibly TRBD1 for D (6 bases). V was shortened by 1 base and J by 4 bases, with 11 bases between the two germline ends. Germline loops: CDR1 SEHNR, CDR2 FQNEAQ (reference sequence). This CDR3 is 14 amino acids long. The CDR3 sequence: CASSLGQGKYEQYF. CDR3 DNA sequence: TGTGCCAGCAGCTTAGGCCAGGGGAAGTACGAGCAGTACTTC. Drawing the rest from reference TRBV7-9 and TRBJ2-7, the complete variable domain is DTGVSQNPRHKITKRGQNVTFRCDPISEHNRLYWYRQTLGQGPEFLTYFQNEAQLEKSRLLSDRFSAERPKGSFSTLEIQRTEQGDSAMYLCASSLGQGKYEQYFGPGTRLTVT.

V and J are TRBV4-3 and TRBJ2-7, with 9 bases aligning to TRBD2. V lost 1 base to trimming and J lost 6 bases; unmatched junction nucleotides: 10. The CDR3 sequence is 16 residues long. Germline V CDR1 and CDR2: LGHNA, YSLEER. The CDR3 protein is CASSQAVYAGGPEQYF. The CDR3 DNA reads TGCGCCAGCAGCCAAGCCGTCTACGCGGGGGGGCCCGAGCAGTACTTC.

The count of this clone is one. The chain couples TRBV14 to TRBJ2-7; the D gene is possibly TRBD1 (6 bases). From germline, CDR1 is SGHDN and CDR2 FVKESK. The germline V and J ends were trimmed by 4 bases and 4 bases, with 8 bases remaining between them. The CDR3 contains 12 residues. CDR3 loop: CASSLQGYEQYF. The DNA of the CDR3 is TGTGCCAGCAGCCTACAGGGTTACGAGCAGTACTTC.

The gene calls are TRBV11-2 and TRBJ1-1; D is uncertain. This CDR3 region has 11 residues. V lost 5 bases and J 6 bases, leaving 7 bases between the germline ends. In germline, CDR1 is SGHAT, CDR2 FQNNGV. As DNA, the CDR3 is TGTGCCAGCAGCCCGTGCGCTGAAGCTTTCTTT. Translation gives CASSPCAEAFF.

This clone was recorded only once. This chain uses TRBV10-3 with TRBJ1-1; 8 positions agree with TRBD1. V shed 4 bases and J 3 bases; nucleotides not matched to a gene: 7. Germline loops: CDR1 ENHRY, CDR2 SYGVKD. There are 15 residues in the CDR3. CDR3 in DNA: TGTGCCATCAGTGTACAGGGGGTACCCGACACTGAAGCTTTCTTT. Translation: CAISVQGVPDTEAFF.

The CDR3 is CASSLGTSGGAGNEQFF. The CDR3 nucleotides read TGTGCCAGCAGCTTAGGGACTAGCGGGGGGGCGGGTAATGAGCAGTTCTTC. V is TRBV11-3 and J is TRBJ2-1; 15 nucleotides match TRBD2. J gave up 7 bases and V 1 base, and 5 bases lay outside the gene matches. The CDR3 has 17 amino acids. Germline V gene data show CDR1 as SGHNT and CDR2 as YENEEA.

The V call is TRBV5-1, the J call TRBJ2-3, with 11 bases identical to TRBD2. This CDR3 is built from 16 residues. The junction had 5 bases not matched to a gene; V was cut back by 1 base and J by 4 bases. The germline CDR1 and CDR2 sequences are SGHRS and YFSETQ. Here the CDR3 reads CASSLTTSGGSDTQYF. CDR3 bases: TGCGCCAGCAGCTTGACTACTAGCGGGGGCTCAGATACGCAGTATTTT.

The chain employs TRBV27 and TRBJ1-2; tentatively, D is TRBD1 (6 bases). Germline CDR1 MNHEY, CDR2 SMNVEV (reference sequence). The CDR3 totals 14 residues. Trimming left V 2 bases short and J 2 bases short, with 9 bases between. This CDR3 reads CASSLKGGNYGYTF. For the CDR3, the DNA is TGTGCCAGCAGTTTAAAAGGGGGAAACTATGGCTACACCTTC.

The J gene is TRBJ2-7, the V gene TRBV13; maybe TRBD2 (6 bases). This CDR3 contains 12 residues. V gave up 5 bases and J gave up 6 bases, with 11 bases separating them. Per the germline V gene, CDR1 is PRHDT and CDR2 is FYEKMQ (reference sequence). The CDR3 region is CASSPGVAEQYF. DNA for the CDR3: TGTGCCAGCAGCCCGGGGGTCGCCGAGCAGTACTTC.

The CDR3: CASSLPTSGGTTIRETQYF. As DNA, the CDR3 is TGTGCCAGCAGCCTCCCGACTAGCGGGGGGACAACGATCCGGGAGACCCAGTACTTC. This rearrangement joins TRBV7-8 to TRBJ2-5, with TRBD2 matching over 13 bases. The CDR3 extends over 19 amino acids. J lost 5 bases, V lost 5 bases, and 17 bases had no gene match. Germline values: CDR1 SGHVS, CDR2 FQNEAQ.

V and J are TRBV28 and TRBJ2-7; D might be TRBD1 (6 bases). Germline V gene data show CDR1 as MDHEN and CDR2 as SYDVKM. This CDR3 contains 14 residues. Between the trimmed V and J ends, which lost 7 bases and 4 bases, there was a span of 17 bases. CDR3 protein: CASKRTAGYYEQYF. The CDR3 region has the DNA TGTGCCAGCAAACGGACAGCAGGCTATTACGAGCAGTACTTC.

The rearrangement uses TRBV19 and TRBJ1-5; 10 bases align to TRBD1. Germline lookup yields CDR1 LNHDA and CDR2 SQIVND (reference sequence). The V gene end was trimmed by 3 bases and the J gene end by 3 bases; junction bases not matched to a gene: 5. CDR3 length: 16 amino acids. The CDR3 nucleotides read TGTGCCAGTAGTATGTCTGGGACAGGGGACAATCAGCCCCAGCATTTT. Translating gives CASSMSGTGDNQPQHF.

V gene TRBV5-6 combines with J gene TRBJ1-1; 11 bases line up with TRBD1. Germline loops: CDR1 SGHDT, CDR2 YYEEEE. The CDR3 is 16 amino acids. V was clipped by 1 base and J by 3 bases; unmatched bases: 5. CDR3 sequence (DNA): TGTGCCAGCAGCTTGAACGGACAGGGGGCATACACTGAAGCTTTCTTT. Amino acid sequence: CASSLNGQGAYTEAFF.

This chain connects TRBV4-3 to TRBJ1-1, with a tentative D call TRBD1 (5 bases). The V and J ends lost 0 bases and 0 bases respectively, with 8 bases between them. There are 15 residues in the CDR3. CDR1 and CDR2 (germline): LGHNA, YSLEER. CDR3 nucleotide sequence: TGCGCCAGCAGCCAAGATTGGACATTGAACACTGAAGCTTTCTTT. As protein: CASSQDWTLNTEAFF.

The rearrangement uses TRBV9 and TRBJ2-3; D remains ambiguous. The CDR3 sequence is 15 residues long. Germline assignment: CDR1 SGDLS and CDR2 YYNGEE. With 0 bases removed from V and 2 bases from J, the gap between germline ends came to 10 bases. The CDR3 nucleotides read TGTGCCAGCAGCGTAGGACATCCCTACACAGATACGCAGTATTTT. This codes for CASSVGHPYTDTQYF.

The V gene is TRBV18, the J gene TRBJ1-5, with D possibly being TRBD1 (5 bases). V shed 3 bases and J shed 0 bases, with 6 bases lying between them. Germline CDR1 is KGHSH and CDR2 is LQKENI. This CDR3 has 14 amino acids. The CDR3 DNA is TGTGCCAGCTCACCGGACATTAGCAATCAGCCCCAGCATTTT. Residues: CASSPDISNQPQHF.

The chain uses TRBV19 and TRBJ1-1; 9 nucleotides match TRBD1. The CDR3 sequence is 15 residues long. After removal of 6 bases from V and 9 bases from J, the junction contained 14 bases not matched to a gene. Germline V gene lookup returns CDR1 LNHDA and CDR2 SQIVND (reference sequence). The CDR3 reads CASSDSLRDREKAFF. The CDR3 coding sequence is TGTGCCAGTAGCGATAGCCTTCGGGACAGGGAAAAAGCTTTCTTT.

V gene TRBV28 combines with J gene TRBJ2-7; 10 positions agree with TRBD1. CDR3 length: 14 amino acids. The germline V gene has CDR1 MDHEN and CDR2 SYDVKM. The V gene end was trimmed by 6 bases and the J gene end by 5 bases; junction bases not matched to a gene: 7. In DNA, the CDR3 is TGTGCCAGCAGCAGCGGGACAGGGGTTGACGAGCAGTACTTC. Its protein product is CASSSGTGVDEQYF. The full variable domain, with the rest looked up from reference TRBV28 and TRBJ2-7, is DVKVTQSSRYLVKRTGEKVFLECVQDMDHENMFWYRQDPGLGLRLIYFSYDVKMKEKGDIPEGYSVSREKKERFSLILESASTNQTSMYLCASSSGTGVDEQYFGPGTRLTVT.

In this sample, this clone turned up a few times. The V call is TRBV4-3, the J call TRBJ2-6; 10 nucleotides agree with TRBD1. The germline V gene encodes CDR1 LGHNA and CDR2 YSLEER. The CDR3 length is 19 residues. V trimming: 3 bases; J trimming: 2 bases; junction bases outside the gene matches: 10. In nucleotides, the CDR3 is TGCGCCAGCAGCCAGTGGGGGGGGACAGGGGTCGCTGGGGCCAACGTCCTGACTTTC. It specifies CASSQWGGTGVAGANVLTF.

The chain employs TRBV6-5 and TRBJ1-1, with D uncertain. V was shortened by 8 bases and J by 4 bases, with 14 bases between the two germline ends. From germline, CDR1 is MNHEY and CDR2 SVGAGI. The length of the CDR3 is 13 residues. In DNA form, the CDR3 reads TGTGCCAGCGCCTCCCAACGAGGCACTGAAGCTTTCTTT. This gives the protein CASASQRGTEAFF.

V gene TRBV6-5 combines with J gene TRBJ2-3; D is perhaps TRBD1 (6 bases). The CDR3 is made up of 16 amino acids. Trimming pared 0 bases from V and 0 bases from J, leaving 10 bases between. Germline V gene data show CDR1 as MNHEY and CDR2 as SVGAGI. As DNA, the CDR3 is TGTGCCAGCAGTTACTCGTCGGACAGCAGCACAGATACGCAGTATTTT. Its protein product is CASSYSSDSSTDTQYF.

Comments on this clone: Sequence at one end of the junction differs from germline and may be a read error. The rearrangement links TRBV10-1 to TRBJ2-7; unclear D gene. This CDR3 region has 12 residues. Germline V lookup: CDR1 WNHNN, CDR2 SYGVQD (reference sequence). The CDR3 loop reads CASSEGSSEQYF. As DNA, the CDR3 is TGCGCCAGCAGTGAGGGCTCCTCCGAGCAGTACTTC.

The rearrangement uses TRBV4-2 and TRBJ1-1; 7 bases are a match to TRBD1. The trim removed 3 bases at V and 1 base at J, leaving 5 bases unmatched. Germline V lookup: CDR1 LGHNA, CDR2 YNFKEQ. The CDR3 is 15 residues long. CDR3 region: CASSHEDRENTEAFF. The DNA of the CDR3 is TGTGCCAGCAGCCATGAAGACAGGGAGAACACTGAAGCTTTCTTT.